This TCR beta chain originates from a study of shared clonotypes between healthy human individuals (dated by TCRdb to the early 2020s). For the wider study: The cohort comprised a couple of women and a few men aged 18 to 49 years. Per donor, leukapheresis produced somewhere between about 0.94 and 9.5 billion PBMCs. To estimate repertoire size and how much clonotype sharing occurs between individuals, the study deeply sequenced the blood TCR repertoires of a handful of healthy adults. Different laboratories and diverse techniques were used to prepare libraries and sequence TCR repertoires, to increase sequencing depth and limit assay-specific biases. For each donor, three plates each were used for CD4 naive and CD4 memory, two plates were used for CD8 naive, and one plate was used for CD8 memory.

As concerns this clone: This clone's antigen is unknown. Nothing much larger sits one base from this clone, and base qualities are not available.

TCR CDR3 regions were amplified from genomic DNA by multiplex PCR using the deep immunoSEQ assay. Extracted genomic DNA from each cell subset was distributed evenly across all wells of several immunoSEQ 96-well plates, and each plate was treated as a replicate. For sorted subsets, approximately 190 ng of genomic DNA, equivalent to 25,000 to 35,000 T cell genomes, went into each replicate PCR. The purified libraries were quantified using a Qubit 3.0 fluorometer, sized with a Bioanalyzer 2100, and then quantified again using the KAPA Library Quantification kit. A separate single-read 150-cycle Illumina NextSeq 550 flow cell was used to sequence each immunoSEQ 96-well plate. Under the source paper's analysis protocol: Because only junctional sequences without quality scores were contained in the immunoSEQ output, filtering matching that applied to full-length reads could not be performed. Sequences were annotated with PyIR, a Python wrapper for IgBLAST v1.9, and V/J genes and CDR3 were assigned using IMGT germline references. Reads were filtered out if the reads had weak V/J assignments (E-value above 1e-6), no CDR3, stop codons, out-of-frame junctions, or ambiguous translated residues. V3J clonotypes were defined by identical inferred V gene, J gene, and CDR3 amino acid sequence. Percentage overlap between repertoires was computed as shared unique clonotypes divided by the size of the smaller repertoire. Richness of each repertoire was evaluated using RTK rarefaction, the Chao1 estimator, and Recon v2.1 estimates of unobserved clonotypes. Generation probabilities were computed with OLGA for all TCRbeta clonotypes obtained by the gDNA method from several donors. Entries here come from immuneACCESS through TCRdb and include only in-frame sequences with V and J called. Some clones fail to appear in such tables; in the studies checked, an unresolved V gene covers under half of the shortfall, and the cause of the remainder is unknown. The V and J calls and clone size are taken from that table; D and trimming were inferred from the DNA. The sample records about 110,000 clones, approximately 70% of which are singletons. The ten biggest clones cover about 25% of the sample.

Donors were healthy HIV-negative adults with no recently reported acute infections or vaccinations. Every donor was a Caucasian adult living in Nashville, Tennessee, USA. CD8 memory samples combined magnetically selected CD45RO+ cells with CCR7-negative CD45RA+ effector memory (TemRA) cells. After blood collection by leukapheresis, PBMCs were isolated using Ficoll-Histopaque density gradient centrifugation and then cryopreserved in the vapor phase of liquid nitrogen. Analytical flow cytometry was used to check the purity and quantity of every magnetically sorted T cell population. Each sorted fraction had its genomic DNA isolated and then quantified by UV absorbance on a Nanodrop 2000c. V and J are truncated by 3 bases and 2 bases respectively, leaving an intervening sequence of 10 bases. Based on the germline V gene, the CDR1 and CDR2 sequences are SGHAT and FQNNGV. Spanning cysteine to phenylalanine, the CDR3 consists of 14 amino acids. Only CDR3 DNA remains: 42 bases, in frame from the first base.

Results the study describes overall, beyond this receptor: Clonotypes shared by all four sorted-subset donors showed higher generation probabilities than non-shared clonotypes. Larger estimated clonotype richness was generally found for naive subsets than for memory subsets. Rarefaction of sorted-subset datasets indicated incomplete sequencing despite the large sequencing depth. The small number of donors limited the genetic and exposure-history diversity represented. Only blood was sampled, and tissue TCR repertoires likely differ from those in blood. Across a handful of donors, around 5.4% of naive CD4, approximately 3.6% of naive CD8, approximately 2.5% of memory CD4, and approximately 0.4% of memory CD8 clonotypes were shared. Pairwise subsampling led to the expectation that sequencing depth would affect the degree of clonotype sharing among donors.

The receptor's source is a woman aged 25 to 39 in good health. This chain joins TRBV11-2 to TRBJ1-2; possibly the D gene is TRBD1, per 5 matching bases. Sequencing was performed on memory CD8+ T cells sorted from blood. What the cell subset or site label conveys for this sample: CD45RO+ cells pooled with CCR7-negative TemRA cells. The nucleotide sequence reads TGTGCCAGCAGCTTTCGGGGGTTGAACTATGGCTACACCTTC. This codes for CASSFRGLNYGYTF. With all but the CDR3 taken from the reference TRBV11-2 and TRBJ1-2 genes, the full variable domain is: EAGVAQSPRYKIIEKRQSVAFWCNPISGHATLYWYQQILGQGPKLLIQFQNNGVVDDSQLPKDRFSAERLKGVDSTLKIQPAKLEDSAVYLCASSFRGLNYGYTFGSGTRLTVV.